These 25 T cell receptor beta chains came from one sample sequenced in a study of blood T cell repertoires in COVID-19. Measured with immunoSEQ multiplex PCR; TCRdb has only the in-frame clones, and not every one. There are over 90,000 clones in the sample; 70% to 80% occur only once, and around 9.6% lies in the top ten. Sequencing was done on a sample of peripheral blood. The receptor source for this set is a man aged 55-75 years with active or convalescent COVID-19.

A remark on this clone: Other DNA sequences in this sample translate to the same CDR3. The chain joins TRBV14 to TRBJ2-3; D perhaps matches TRBD2 (6 bases). This CDR3 contains 17 residues. CDR1 is SGHDN, CDR2 FVKESK, per germline. Between the trimmed V and J ends, which lost 1 base and 0 bases, there was a span of 14 bases. CDR3 DNA sequence: TGTGCCAGCAGCCAAGGCACTAGCTACTGGAGCACAGATACGCAGTATTTT. Translation: CASSQGTSYWSTDTQYF.

The CDR3 bases are TGTGCCAGCAGCTTAGGGGTAGGCGGCCGGGGTGAAAAACTGTTTTTT. Translation gives CASSLGVGGRGEKLFF. The V and J genes are TRBV7-9 and TRBJ1-4; D gene uncertain. Deletions cut 1 base from V and 7 bases from J, with 16 bases between. Germline CDR1 reads SEHNR; CDR2 reads FQNEAQ (reference sequence). This CDR3 is 16 amino acids long.

The chain carries TRBV28 and TRBJ1-5, with D tentatively TRBD1 (6 bases). This CDR3 contains 14 residues. V was pared by 5 bases and J by 4 bases, with 12 bases between. CDR1 and CDR2 from the germline V gene are MDHEN and SYDVKM. This CDR3 reads CASSLQGPNQPQHF. CDR3 DNA sequence: TGTGCCAGCAGTCTCCAGGGGCCAAATCAGCCCCAGCATTTT.

This clone was observed a handful of times. The chain recombines TRBV30 with TRBJ1-1; maybe TRBD1 (5 bases). The CDR3 covers 13 residues. Germline values: CDR1 GTSNPN, CDR2 SVGIG (reference sequence). V lost 1 base to trimming and J lost 4 bases, with 10 bases between them. CDR3 residues: CAWSAQGSTEAFF. The CDR3 coding sequence is TGTGCCTGGAGTGCGCAGGGTTCCACTGAAGCTTTCTTT.

The CDR3 DNA reads TGTGCCAGTAGTATAGCCGCGGGGCACTACAATGAGCAGTTCTTC. Translating it yields CASSIAAGHYNEQFF. This sequence joins TRBV19 and TRBJ2-1; perhaps TRBD2 as D (6 bases). Trimming took 1 base from V and 3 from J, leaving 10 bases between them. CDR3 size: 15 residues. CDR1 and CDR2 (germline): LNHDA, SQIVND (reference sequence).

The gene calls are TRBV6-7 and TRBJ2-7, with 7 bases matching TRBD2. TRBV6-7 belongs to the ORF category, with a function that is uncertain. The CDR3 covers 13 residues. V lost 8 bases and J lost 6; bases outside the gene matches: 10. In DNA form, the CDR3 reads TGTGCCAGCTGCGGGAGAGATCCGAGCGAGCAGTACTTC. Residues: CASCGRDPSEQYF.

V is TRBV18 and J is TRBJ2-1, with TRBD1 identical over 7 bases. Germline lookup yields CDR1 KGHSH and CDR2 LQKENI. The CDR3 consists of 16 residues. The trim removed 1 base at V and 4 bases at J, leaving 7 bases unmatched. CDR3 DNA: TGTGCCAGCTCACCACGGCAACAGGGGTTTTACAATGAGCAGTTCTTC. The encoded protein is CASSPRQQGFYNEQFF.

The V gene is TRBV3-1 (or the pseudogene TRBV3-2), the J gene TRBJ2-1; 10 nucleotides agree with TRBD2. Germline loops: CDR1 LGHDT, CDR2 YNNKEL (reference sequence). The junction had 3 bases not matched to a gene; V was cut back by 5 bases and J by 2 bases. This CDR3 region has 15 residues. CDR3 DNA: TGTGCCAGCAGCGGGACTAGCGAGCCCTACAATGAGCAGTTCTTC. Translated, it gives CASSGTSEPYNEQFF.

The rearrangement uses TRBV4-1 and TRBJ1-4, with a tentative D call TRBD1 (5 bases). This CDR3 has 14 residues. Germline V gene sequence: CDR1 MGHRA, CDR2 YSYEKL. With 0 bases removed from V and 5 bases from J, the gap between germline ends came to 7 bases. The CDR3 DNA sequence: TGCGCCAGCAGCCAAGAGGGGGGAAATGAAAAACTGTTTTTT. Amino acids: CASSQEGGNEKLFF.

This clone was seen only once. The chain combines TRBV5-1 with TRBJ1-3, with D possibly being TRBD1 (5 bases). The CDR3 runs to 14 residues. Deletions cut 4 bases from V and 2 bases from J, with 10 bases between. Germline values: CDR1 SGHRS, CDR2 YFSETQ. This CDR3 reads CASSPGSTGNTIYF. CDR3 DNA: TGCGCCAGCAGCCCAGGGTCGACTGGAAACACCATATATTTT. The full variable domain, rest sourced from reference TRBV5-1 and TRBJ1-3, is KAGVTQTPRYLIKTRGQQVTLSCSPISGHRSVSWYQQTPGQGLQFLFEYFSETQRNKGNFPGRFSGRQFSNSRSEMNVSTLELGDSALYLCASSPGSTGNTIYFGEGSWLTVV.

This clone was detected only a few times. The chain combines TRBV5-6 with TRBJ2-2, with 13 positions matching TRBD2. Germline-derived CDR1 and CDR2 are SGHDT and YYEEEE. Trimming at V came to 9 bases and at J to 6 bases, leaving 8 bases not matched to a gene. This CDR3 is 15 amino acids long. The CDR3 DNA reads as TGTGCCACCATTTCACTAGCGGGAGGGGCCGGGGAGCTGTTTTTT. The encoded protein is CATISLAGGAGELFF.

V and J are TRBV9 and TRBJ1-1; D is uncertain. Trimming left V 4 bases short and J 4 bases short, with 17 bases between. Looked up from germline, CDR1 is SGDLS and CDR2 is YYNGEE. The CDR3 has 15 residues. In DNA, the CDR3 is TGTGCCAGCAGCCCCCGGGGTCTCGGAGCCACTGAAGCTTTCTTT. This translates into CASSPRGLGATEAFF.

The rearrangement uses TRBV5-5 and TRBJ2-1, with 7 bases fitting TRBD1. Germline-derived CDR1 and CDR2 are SGHKS and YYEKEE (reference sequence). After removal of 0 bases from V and 5 bases from J, the junction contained 5 bases not matched to a gene. CDR3 size: 15 residues. The CDR3 nucleotides are TGTGCCAGCAGCTTGGTACCCCAGGGGGACAATGAGCAGTTCTTC. This gives the protein CASSLVPQGDNEQFF.

This clone was counted only a few times. V usage is TRBV25-1 and J usage is TRBJ1-1; tentative D call: TRBD1 (6 bases). The germline gives CDR1 MGHDK, CDR2 SYGVNS. The CDR3 has 13 residues. Between the trimmed V and J ends, which lost 6 bases and 5 bases, there was a span of 13 bases. The CDR3, as DNA: TGTGCCAGCAGCACAGGGTATAGGACTGAAGCTTTCTTT. Its protein is CASSTGYRTEAFF.

This clone is a singleton in its sample. The CDR3 nucleotides are TGTGCCAGCAGCTCCTGGACAGGGCGAAACACCGGGGAGCTGTTTTTT. This sequence encodes CASSSWTGRNTGELFF. The V and J genes are TRBV11-3 and TRBJ2-2, with 8 bases lining up with TRBD1. V was pared by 4 bases and J by 2 bases, with 6 bases of the junction left unmatched. Germline lookup yields CDR1 SGHNT and CDR2 YENEEA. The CDR3 is 16 residues long.

The V call is TRBV5-4, the J call TRBJ2-7, with TRBD1 matching over 9 bases. This CDR3 comprises 17 residues. The J segment lost 5 bases and the V segment lost 3 bases, leaving 15 bases of the junction unmatched. Per germline, CDR1 SGHNT and CDR2 YYREEE (reference sequence). The CDR3 here is CASSWGGRDRVANEQYF. CDR3 in DNA: TGTGCCAGCAGCTGGGGGGGACGGGACAGGGTAGCGAACGAGCAGTACTTC.

V and J are TRBV29-1 and TRBJ1-1; D might be TRBD1 (5 bases). The V gene lost 5 bases and the J gene lost 1 base, with 14 bases spanning the gap. CDR3 length: 14 amino acids. From germline, CDR1 is SQVTM and CDR2 ANQGSEA. As DNA, the CDR3 is TGCAGCGTTCGAGCAGGGATATCGAACACTGAAGCTTTCTTT. Translation gives CSVRAGISNTEAFF.

This sequence joins TRBV11-1 and TRBJ2-3, with a weak D call TRBD2 (6 bases). This CDR3 region has 16 residues. V shed 0 bases and J shed 4 bases, with 14 bases lying between them. Germline V gene data show CDR1 as SGHAT and CDR2 as FQDESV (reference sequence). The CDR3 reads CASSLASGSSSDTQYF. CDR3 in DNA: TGTGCCAGCAGCTTAGCGTCCGGGAGCTCCTCAGATACGCAGTATTTT.

The chain recombines TRBV20-1 with TRBJ1-2; D is ambiguous. The V gene's germline CDR1 is DFQATT and CDR2 SNEGSKA (reference sequence). Trimming removed 3 bases from V and 2 bases from J, with 10 bases in between. The length of the CDR3 is 13 residues. The CDR3 sequence: CSASHRSNYGYTF. The CDR3 coding sequence is TGCAGTGCTAGTCATCGGAGCAACTATGGCTACACCTTC.

The chain recombines TRBV19 with TRBJ2-1; TRBD1 is a possible D gene (6 bases). This CDR3 is 16 amino acids long. Germline loops: CDR1 LNHDA, CDR2 SQIVND (reference sequence). V shed 5 bases and J shed 0 bases, with 14 bases lying between them. The CDR3 here is CASSARDTNSYNEQFF. Here the CDR3 DNA reads TGTGCCAGTAGTGCACGGGACACTAACTCCTACAATGAGCAGTTCTTC.

The CDR3 coding sequence is TGTGCCACCAGTGACCCCAGGACAGCCCAAGAGACCCAGTACTTC. Protein: CATSDPRTAQETQYF. The chain has TRBV24-1 and TRBJ2-5; D may be TRBD1 (6 bases). The CDR3 runs to 15 residues. With 4 bases removed from V and 1 base from J, the gap between germline ends came to 12 bases. Germline V CDR1 and CDR2: KGHDR, SFDVKD.

The V gene is TRBV27, the J gene TRBJ1-1; TRBD1 might be the D (5 bases). V dropped 5 bases and J dropped 4 bases, with 11 bases sitting between them. CDR1 and CDR2 from the germline V gene are MNHEY and SMNVEV (reference sequence). This CDR3 has 13 residues. The CDR3 DNA reads as TGTGCCAGCAGTGCGACAGTGACCACTGAAGCTTTCTTT. Protein: CASSATVTTEAFF.

This clone was observed a handful of times. The chain recombines TRBV27 with TRBJ1-5, with TRBD1 identical over 7 bases. There are 14 residues in the CDR3. The J segment lost 4 bases and the V segment lost 2 bases, leaving 2 bases of the junction unmatched. The germline V gene encodes CDR1 MNHEY and CDR2 SMNVEV (reference sequence). The CDR3 loop is CASSLQGGNQPQHF. CDR3 nucleotides: TGTGCCAGCAGTTTACAGGGGGGAAATCAGCCCCAGCATTTT.

V gene TRBV9 combines with J gene TRBJ2-5; TRBD2 agrees at 9 bases. The V and J ends lost 4 bases and 5 bases, in that order; junction bases with no gene match: 9. The CDR3 spans 15 residues. From germline, CDR1 is SGDLS and CDR2 YYNGEE. As DNA, the CDR3 is TGTGCCAGCAGCCTCTCGGGACTAGCTCATGAGACCCAGTACTTC. Translation gives CASSLSGLAHETQYF.

This chain links TRBV9 with TRBJ2-7; D possibly corresponds to TRBD2 (5 bases). The CDR3 length is 13 residues. Trimming removed 7 bases from V and 3 bases from J, with 14 bases in between. Germline-derived CDR1 and CDR2 are SGDLS and YYNGEE. In DNA, the CDR3 is TGTGCCAGCCAAGCGGCAGCTGGCTACGAGCAGTACTTC. It codes for CASQAAAGYEQYF.